This T cell receptor (beta chain) was identified in a study of blood T cell repertoires in COVID-19. About the research overall: Sample material is recorded as cDNA or gDNA derived from T cells, B-cell-depleted T cells, or PBMCs.

Original processing notes: How many nucleated cells were present was estimated from reference gene primer amplification. Profiling relied on immunoSEQ multiplex PCR, and the TCRdb table lists in-frame clones only, not all of them. The V and J calls and clone size are taken from that table; D and trimming were inferred from the DNA. Of about 280,000 clones listed, approximately 91% are singletons. Recruited during active infection, patients (from Seattle) were subsequently followed longitudinally. Germline CDR1 reads LGHDT; CDR2 reads YNNKEL (reference sequence). The CDR3 spans 14 residues. The V gene end was trimmed by 1 base and the J gene end by 6 bases; junction bases not matched to a gene: 1.

This clonotype originated in a woman aged 25 to 39 with COVID-19, enrolled during active disease. The chain links TRBV3-1 (or the pseudogene TRBV3-2) to TRBJ1-4; the match to TRBD1 covers 8 bases. The source material was peripheral blood. The CDR3: CASSQAGGDEKLFF. CDR3 coding DNA: TGTGCCAGCAGCCAAGCAGGGGGCGATGAAAAACTGTTTTTT.